This TCR beta chain was profiled in a study of control samples from healthy donors and cancer patients. The repertoire was sequenced with immunoSEQ multiplex PCR; TCRdb's copy has only in-frame clones and lacks some. The repertoire consists of 91,000 or so clones, with just over 90% occurring once and the leading ten covering about 0.92%. The V gene end was trimmed by 4 bases and the J gene end by 4 bases; junction bases not matched to a gene: 11. Germline CDR1 is MNHNS and CDR2 is SASEGT. The CDR3 is 16 amino acids. The rearrangement links TRBV6-1 to TRBJ1-2; TRBD1 aligns across 8 bases. Material for sequencing was blood. The source is a young woman in good health. The DNA of the CDR3 is TGTGCCAGCAGTGCCCGCCGGGACAGGAAAGCCTATGGCTACACCTTC. Its protein product is CASSARRDRKAYGYTF.